This T cell receptor (beta chain) is drawn from a study of blood T cell repertoires in COVID-19. Across the whole study: Specimens from acute and convalescent COVID-19 originated in the United States, Italy and Spain.

This clone has more than one count but fewer than ten. The same CDR3 can be traced to other DNA sequences in this sample. V was shortened by 1 base and J by 2 bases, with 8 bases between the two germline ends. The germline CDR1 and CDR2 sequences are SGHTA and FQGNSA. CDR3 length equals 14 residues. In the authors' workflow: The authors estimated nucleated cell counts from reference gene primer amplification. Data came from immunoSEQ multiplex PCR; TCRdb stores just in-frame clones and leaves some out. Clone size and the V and J calls come from that table; the DNA yielded D and trimming. The sample has about 240,000 clones; more than 85% are singletons. All enrollees were roughly 18 to 89 years old and from 24 US areas.

The clonotype was recovered from a woman in her thirties who had recovered from COVID-19. Sequencing was carried out using PBMCs or T cells enriched from blood (not recorded which). V is TRBV7-2 and J is TRBJ1-1; D is possibly TRBD1 (6 bases). The CDR3 DNA reads as TGTGCCAGCAGCTTAGACAGGGTAAACACTGAAGCTTTCTTT. Amino acids: CASSLDRVNTEAFF.